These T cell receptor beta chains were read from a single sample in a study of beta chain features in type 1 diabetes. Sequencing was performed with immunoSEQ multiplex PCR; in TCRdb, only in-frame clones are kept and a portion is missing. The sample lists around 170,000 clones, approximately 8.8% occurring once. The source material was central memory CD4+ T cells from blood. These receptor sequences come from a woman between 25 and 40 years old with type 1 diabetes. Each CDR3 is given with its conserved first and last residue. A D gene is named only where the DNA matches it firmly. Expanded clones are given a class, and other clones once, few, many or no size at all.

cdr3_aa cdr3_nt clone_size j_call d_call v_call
CSVGGQSSYEQYF TGCAGCGTGGGGGGACAGAGCTCCTACGAGCAGTACTTC few TRBJ2-7 . TRBV29-1
CAWSGTGGYGYTF TGTGCCTGGAGTGGGACAGGGGGCTATGGCTACACCTTC . TRBJ1-2 TRBD1 TRBV30
CASSKTPGTGGETQYF TGTGCCAGCAGCAAGACCCCCGGGACAGGAGGGGAGACCCAGTACTTC few TRBJ2-5 . TRBV21-1
CASSLGKLAGLDNEQFF TGTGCCAGCAGCTTAGGAAAACTAGCGGGATTGGACAATGAGCAGTTCTTC . TRBJ2-1 TRBD2 TRBV11-2
CASSPGLAYSQIEQYF TGCGCCAGCAGCCCGGGTCTAGCTTATTCCCAGATCGAGCAGTACTTC . TRBJ2-7 . TRBV4-1
CAISGTSREETQYF TGTGCCATCAGTGGGACTAGCCGTGAAGAGACCCAGTACTTC many TRBJ2-5 TRBD2 TRBV10-3
CASSYGQGGYEQYF TGTGCCAGCAGCTACGGACAGGGTGGCTACGAGCAGTACTTC . TRBJ2-7 TRBD1 TRBV14
CASSEMLGQEPYNEQFF TGTGCCAGCAGTGAAATGTTGGGGCAGGAACCCTACAATGAGCAGTTCTTC many TRBJ2-1 . TRBV6-1
CASKRGGNSYEQYF TGTGCCAGCAAGAGGGGGGGAAATAGCTACGAGCAGTACTTC . TRBJ2-7 . TRBV6-5
CASSHRTSGSANTGELFF TGTGCCAGCAGCCACCGGACTAGCGGGAGCGCAAACACCGGGGAGCTGTTTTTT few TRBJ2-2 TRBD2 TRBV4-2
CASSEYSGGPETQYF TGTGCCAGCAGTGAATACTCGGGGGGCCCAGAGACCCAGTACTTC . TRBJ2-5 . TRBV25-1
CASSRQGANIQYF TGTGCCAGCAGTAGACAGGGGGCGAACATTCAGTACTTC many TRBJ2-4 TRBD1 TRBV28
CASSEQGRNGYTF TGTGCCAGCAGCGAACAGGGAAGGAATGGCTACACCTTC once TRBJ1-2 . TRBV9
CATSRGGGGYNEQFF TGTGCCACCAGCAGAGGCGGGGGCGGGTACAATGAGCAGTTCTTC few TRBJ2-1 . TRBV15
CASSVPSGSNEQFF TGTGCCAGCAGCGTACCTAGCGGGAGCAATGAGCAGTTCTTC many TRBJ2-1 TRBD2 TRBV9
CASRETGYGYTF TGTGCCAGCAGGGAAACAGGGTATGGCTACACCTTC . TRBJ1-2 . TRBV2
CASSLESGGVIQYF TGTGCCAGCAGCTTAGAGAGCGGGGGAGTTATTCAGTACTTC few TRBJ2-4 TRBD2 TRBV11-2
CAISVQGMPIGGYTF TGTGCCATCAGTGTTCAGGGTATGCCTATCGGGGGCTACACCTTC few TRBJ1-2 . TRBV10-3
CASSTTGGITGELFF TGTGCCAGTAGTACGACAGGGGGTATCACCGGGGAGCTGTTTTTT . TRBJ2-2 TRBD1 TRBV19
CASSRENLETQYF TGTGCCAGCTCCCGAGAGAATCTGGAGACCCAGTACTTC few TRBJ2-5 . TRBV18
CAWSVDGIALDQPQHF TGTGCCTGGAGTGTTGACGGGATCGCTCTTGATCAGCCCCAGCATTTT . TRBJ1-5 . TRBV30
CASSFSGRAWETQYF TGTGCCAGCAGCTTTTCCGGGAGGGCCTGGGAGACCCAGTACTTC many TRBJ2-5 TRBD2 TRBV7-8
CASSHLQRGPGDEQYF TGTGCCAGCAGCCATCTACAAAGAGGCCCCGGGGACGAGCAGTACTTC few TRBJ2-7 . TRBV14
CASSQGVRVDGELFF TGTGCCAGCAGCCAAGGCGTCAGGGTTGACGGGGAGCTGTTTTTT few TRBJ2-2 . TRBV4-2
CAISGGQQETQYF TGTGCCATCAGTGGGGGACAGCAAGAGACCCAGTACTTC many TRBJ2-5 TRBD1 TRBV10-3
CASSTPGLAGEQYF TGTGCCAGCAGTACTCCGGGACTAGCAGGAGAGCAGTACTTC . TRBJ2-7 TRBD2 TRBV6-5
CASSFRDRGFNEQFF TGTGCCAGCAGTTTCCGGGACAGGGGATTCAATGAGCAGTTCTTC . TRBJ2-1 TRBD1 TRBV28
CSVEARLNTGELFF TGCAGCGTTGAGGCTAGGTTAAACACCGGGGAGCTGTTTTTT few TRBJ2-2 . TRBV29-1
CASSLDAQGGSEQYF TGTGCCAGCAGCTTAGATGCACAGGGGGGCTCCGAGCAGTACTTC . TRBJ2-7 TRBD1 TRBV11-2
CASQYQETQYF TGTGCCAGCCAGTACCAAGAGACCCAGTACTTC few TRBJ2-5 . TRBV6-1
CASSPTGSGGYYQQYF TGTGCCAGCTCACCAACGGGTTCAGGGGGCTACTACCAGCAGTACTTC many TRBJ2-7 TRBD1 TRBV18
CAGNTQGRGYGYTF TGTGCCGGCAACACCCAGGGGAGAGGTTATGGCTACACCTTC few TRBJ1-2 . TRBV6-1
CATSRDGYGQGYGYTF TGTGCCACCAGCAGAGATGGGTACGGACAGGGGTATGGCTACACCTTC few TRBJ1-2 TRBD1 TRBV15
CASSSGTSREVGSYNEQFF TGTGCCAGCAGCTCCGGGACTAGTCGTGAAGTTGGCTCCTACAATGAGCAGTTCTTC . TRBJ2-1 TRBD2 TRBV7-2
CASRRDTGTDTQYF TGTGCCAGCAGGAGGGACACCGGCACAGATACGCAGTATTTT few TRBJ2-3 . TRBV5-4
CATRDSLSGNTIYF TGTGCCACCCGGGACAGCCTCTCTGGAAACACCATATATTTT many TRBJ1-3 TRBD1 TRBV19
CASSYRGQGATEAFF TGTGCCAGCAGTTACCGGGGACAGGGGGCGACTGAAGCTTTCTTT . TRBJ1-1 TRBD1 TRBV6-6
CASSETGQGNEQFF TGCGCCAGCAGCGAGACAGGGCAGGGTAATGAGCAGTTCTTC . TRBJ2-1 TRBD1 TRBV5-1
CASSKQTMNTEAFF TGTGCCAGTAGCAAACAGACCATGAACACTGAAGCTTTCTTT few TRBJ1-1 . TRBV19
CASSARINYGYTF TGTGCCAGCAGCGCCAGGATAAACTATGGCTACACCTTC . TRBJ1-2 . TRBV9
CASSPRLLGGNTEAFF TGTGCCAGCAGCCCTAGACTTCTAGGAGGGAACACTGAAGCTTTCTTT few TRBJ1-1 . TRBV4-2
CASSLQFGGEYEQYF TGTGCCAGCAGTCTACAGTTTGGGGGGGAGTACGAGCAGTACTTC . TRBJ2-7 TRBD2 TRBV28
CASNADSHTEAFF TGCGCCAGCAACGCGGACAGCCACACTGAAGCTTTCTTT few TRBJ1-1 . TRBV5-1
CASSSEPPGQRAEAFF TGCGCCAGCAGCTCTGAGCCGCCGGGACAGCGGGCTGAAGCTTTCTTT few TRBJ1-1 TRBD1 TRBV5-1
CASSTGTGQETQYF TGTGCCAGCAGCACCGGGACAGGGCAAGAGACCCAGTACTTC . TRBJ2-5 TRBD1 TRBV6-5
CASSFSQGTGYTF TGTGCCAGCAGCTTTTCCCAGGGGACTGGCTACACCTTC . TRBJ1-2 . TRBV7-3